This T cell receptor (beta chain) was captured by sequencing in a study of T cell responses to AZD1222 COVID-19 vaccine. Comment on this clone: The antigen remains unidentified.

TCRdb's copy holds only in-frame clones and misses some; the assay was immunoSEQ multiplex PCR. The repertoire holds about 97,000 clones, with about 88% as singletons. Study results and limitations: It was only after the peak T cell response that any repertoires were sampled. Baseline seropositivity occurred in only six AZD1222 recipients. Donors were largely white British and mainly female; clonal diversity was possibly underestimated.

The sample here was peripheral blood, taken on day 0 of AZD1222 vaccination. The clonotype was recovered from an adult in good health.

The CDR3 here is CASSEINLRGTITNSPLHF. Written as DNA, the CDR3 is TGTGCCAGCAGTGAAATAAACCTCCGGGGCACAATAACTAATTCACCCCTCCACTTT. V and J are TRBV6-1 and TRBJ1-6; TRBD1 might be the D (5 bases). V was cut by 2 bases and J by 6 bases, with 23 bases left in between. The CDR3 contains 19 residues. The germline V gene encodes CDR1 MNHNS and CDR2 SASEGT.